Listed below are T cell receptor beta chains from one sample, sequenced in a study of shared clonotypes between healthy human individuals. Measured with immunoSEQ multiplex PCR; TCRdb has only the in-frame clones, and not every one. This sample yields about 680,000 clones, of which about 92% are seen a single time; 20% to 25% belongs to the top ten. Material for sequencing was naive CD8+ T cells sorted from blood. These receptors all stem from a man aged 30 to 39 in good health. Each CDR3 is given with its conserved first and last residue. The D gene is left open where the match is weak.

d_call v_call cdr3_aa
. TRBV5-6 CASSLRDNPGEYGYTF
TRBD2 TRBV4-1 CASSQEDTSGSSYEQYF
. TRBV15 CATRVRGEAFF
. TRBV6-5 CASSYSMEQFF
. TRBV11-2 CASSLGWNEQYF
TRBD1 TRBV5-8 CASRLQGTGSFYEQYF
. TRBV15 CATSRAGVEETQYF
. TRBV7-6 CASSDTAGELFF
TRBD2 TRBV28 CASSLRVAGPYNEQFF
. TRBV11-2 CASSWVLSETQYF
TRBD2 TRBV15 CATSILAGLGVRDQYF
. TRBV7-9 CASTDRGGGPYEQYF
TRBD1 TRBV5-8 CASSLVTDRHEKLFF
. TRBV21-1 CARRTGTGAGNTIYF
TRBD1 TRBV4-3 CASSQGPSGTGAYEQYF